Detailed here is one T cell receptor beta chain. This specimen comes from a study of blood T cell repertoires in COVID-19. Study at large: From T cells, B-cell-depleted T cells, or PBMCs came the material, which was cDNA or gDNA.

The V gene's germline CDR1 is SGHAT and CDR2 FQDESV (reference sequence). The J segment lost 7 bases and the V segment lost 6 bases, leaving 8 bases of the junction unmatched. The CDR3 runs 14 residues. Measured with immunoSEQ multiplex PCR; TCRdb has only the in-frame clones, and not every one. The sample lists 200,000 to 250,000 clones, 83% occurring once. Ages ranged from about 18 to 89 years, with residence in about 23 US areas. Categorization into cohorts depended on clinical history that participants reported. People in the exposed group encountered a COVID-19 case within 2 weeks before entering the study.

The sequence was collected from a woman in her 40s who had been exposed to COVID-19. The sequencing sample was made of PBMCs or T cells enriched from blood (not recorded which). V is TRBV11-1 and J is TRBJ1-2, with TRBD1 matching 10 bases. CDR3 sequence: CASRDQTGGGGYTF. DNA for the CDR3: TGTGCCAGCAGAGACCAGACAGGGGGCGGTGGCTACACCTTC.